This entry lists 2 T cell receptor beta chains sequenced from one sample in a study of Graves' ophthalmopathy and Graves' hyperthyroidism. As the template, RNA transcripts were used to amplify TCR beta CDR3 regions. RT-PCR was first run with HTBI primers, then multiplex PCR in a second round. One entry per CDR3 protein, called by TCRdb with MiXCR from the multiplex PCR reads. The data contain hundreds of thousands of distinct CDR3 sequences, about 24% of them singletons. The material sequenced was peripheral blood. These receptors all stem from a woman aged 18-30 years with stable Graves' hyperthyroidism. Some clones in this sample may be carry-over from other donors' samples.

This clonotype was counted ten times or more. The chain employs TRBV6-2 or TRBV6-3 and TRBJ1-5; TRBD1 matches 7 bases. V shed 2 bases, J shed 8 bases, and the junction held 6 bases outside the gene matches. This CDR3 region has 14 residues. Looked up from germline, CDR1 is MNHEY and CDR2 is SVGEGT. The DNA for the CDR3 is TGTGCCAGCAGTTACAATAGGGGGCGGGAGCCCCAGCATTTT. It translates to CASSYNRGREPQHF.

This clonotype was seen ten or more times. The chain recombines TRBV6-5 with TRBJ1-2, with D hard to call. Germline CDR1 is MNHEY and CDR2 is SVGAGI. V lost 7 bases, J lost 1 base, and 4 bases lay in between. The CDR3 loop spans 11 amino acids. CDR3 amino acids: CASTSNYGYTF. The CDR3, as DNA: TGTGCCAGCACCAGTAACTATGGCTACACCTTC.